These T cell receptor beta chains were read from a single sample in a study of PD-1 blockade in classical Hodgkin lymphoma. Libraries were prepared by immunoSEQ multiplex PCR; TCRdb keeps only in-frame clonotypes and omits some of them. The sample lists 90,000 to 100,000 clones, around 80% seen once, with about 9.4% in the top ten. Sequencing used peripheral blood mononuclear cells (PBMCs), obtained before the fourth cycle of nivolumab. These TCRs come from a human donor with classical Hodgkin lymphoma. Each CDR3 is given with its conserved first and last residue. The D gene is left open where the match is weak. Clone sizes are given selectively: once, few, many, or a class where the clone is expanded.

>TRBV18|TRBJ1-3|15|TRBD1|many
TGTGCCAGCTCATCATTGGACAGGGGGATAAACACCATATATTTT
CASSSLDRGINTIYF
>TRBV7-2|TRBJ1-2|14|NA|few
TGTGCCAGCAGCCTACGGACACGAAGATATGGCTACACCTTC
CASSLRTRRYGYTF
>TRBV18|TRBJ2-3|18|NA|NA
TGTGCCAGCTCACCACCGAATAGAGCGACGCTAAGCACAGATACGCAGTATTTT
CASSPPNRATLSTDTQYF
>TRBV7-9|TRBJ2-1|19|NA|NA
TGTGCCAGCAGCTTAGATTTTGGGGGGACAGCTATCCCCCGGGGTGAGCAGTTCTTC
CASSLDFGGTAIPRGEQFF
>TRBV2|TRBJ2-5|11|NA|NA
TGTGCCAGCTCCAGGGAAGAGACCCAGTACTTC
CASSREETQYF
>TRBV7-3|TRBJ1-1|13|NA|NA
TGTGCCAGCAGCTTCGAACAGGGCACTGAAGCTTTCTTT
CASSFEQGTEAFF
>TRBV2|TRBJ1-4|16|TRBD1|few
TGTGCCAGCAGTGACTCGGACAGGTCCTTCAATGAAAAACTGTTTTTT
CASSDSDRSFNEKLFF
>TRBV6-6|TRBJ2-7|14|TRBD2|few
TGTGCCAGCAGTTCCGGGACTAGCGGGTACGAGCAGTACTTC
CASSSGTSGYEQYF
>TRBV10-3|TRBJ2-7|15|NA|once
TGTGCCATCAGCGGGAGACAGAGCAGCTCCTACGAGCAGTACTTC
CAISGRQSSSYEQYF
>TRBV7-7|TRBJ2-5|13|TRBD2|NA
TGTGCCAGCAGCTGGACTAGGAAAGAGACCCAGTACTTC
CASSWTRKETQYF
>TRBV9|TRBJ1-3|15|NA|NA
TGTGCCAGCAGCGTAGAGAGTTCGGTTGGAAACACCATATATTTT
CASSVESSVGNTIYF
>TRBV18|TRBJ1-6|14|NA|few
TGTGCCAGCTCACCACGGGACGTCGGCTCACCCCTCCACTTT
CASSPRDVGSPLHF
>TRBV2|TRBJ1-2|14|TRBD1|NA
TGTGCCACAAACGCCGGGACAGGGGGCGATGGCTACACCTTC
CATNAGTGGDGYTF
>TRBV10-3|TRBJ2-7|11|NA|NA
TGTGCCATCAGTGTCAGCTACGAGCAGTACTTC
CAISVSYEQYF
>TRBV11-3|TRBJ2-1|12|NA|few
TGTGCCAGCAGCTTAGGGGCGCACCAGCAGTTCTTC
CASSLGAHQQFF
>TRBV7-2|TRBJ2-5|16|NA|NA
TGTGCCAGCAGCCAAACCCACCCCGCTGAGCGGGAGACCCAGTACTTC
CASSQTHPAERETQYF
>TRBV2|TRBJ2-6|13|NA|few
TGTGCCAGCACAGGGGTTTTAGCCAACGTCCTGACTTTC
CASTGVLANVLTF
>TRBV5-5|TRBJ2-5|13|NA|few
TGTGCCAGCAGCGGGTCAGGGTTAGGGACCCAGTACTTC
CASSGSGLGTQYF
>TRBV5-1|TRBJ2-1|17|NA|NA
TGCGCCAGCAGCCCGTCGGTGGTAGGGCCCTTTTACAATGAGCAGTTCTTC
CASSPSVVGPFYNEQFF
>TRBV10-3|TRBJ1-5|15|NA|NA
TGTGCCATCAGTGGGGTCAGGGTGGGCAATCAGCCCCAGCATTTT
CAISGVRVGNQPQHF
>TRBV5-1|TRBJ2-3|17|TRBD1|NA
TGCGCCAGCAGCTTGGATGCAGGGGGCGGACCAGCAGATACGCAGTATTTT
CASSLDAGGGPADTQYF
>TRBV7-9|TRBJ2-7|16|NA|NA
TGTGCCAGCAGCTTAGAGGCAGGGTGGTCGTTTTACGAGCAGTACTTC
CASSLEAGWSFYEQYF
>TRBV10-3|TRBJ2-7|12|NA|NA
TGTGCCATCGCGGGGAGCTCCTACGAGCAGTACTTC
CAIAGSSYEQYF
>TRBV4-2|TRBJ2-5|16|TRBD1|many
TGTGCCAGCAGCCAAACCCGTGACAGGGGTGGTGAGACCCAGTACTTC
CASSQTRDRGGETQYF
>TRBV5-1|TRBJ2-1|17|TRBD1|NA
TGCGCCAGCAGCTTGGTGGGTAGTGGACAGGGGGTCAATGAGCAGTTCTTC
CASSLVGSGQGVNEQFF
>TRBV18|TRBJ2-5|14|NA|NA
TGTGCCAGCTCACCATCAAAGGGCCAAGAGACCCAGTACTTC
CASSPSKGQETQYF
>TRBV27|TRBJ1-1|13|TRBD1|NA
TGTGCCAGCAGTAAAGGGGGCGGCCCTGAAGCTTTCTTT
CASSKGGGPEAFF